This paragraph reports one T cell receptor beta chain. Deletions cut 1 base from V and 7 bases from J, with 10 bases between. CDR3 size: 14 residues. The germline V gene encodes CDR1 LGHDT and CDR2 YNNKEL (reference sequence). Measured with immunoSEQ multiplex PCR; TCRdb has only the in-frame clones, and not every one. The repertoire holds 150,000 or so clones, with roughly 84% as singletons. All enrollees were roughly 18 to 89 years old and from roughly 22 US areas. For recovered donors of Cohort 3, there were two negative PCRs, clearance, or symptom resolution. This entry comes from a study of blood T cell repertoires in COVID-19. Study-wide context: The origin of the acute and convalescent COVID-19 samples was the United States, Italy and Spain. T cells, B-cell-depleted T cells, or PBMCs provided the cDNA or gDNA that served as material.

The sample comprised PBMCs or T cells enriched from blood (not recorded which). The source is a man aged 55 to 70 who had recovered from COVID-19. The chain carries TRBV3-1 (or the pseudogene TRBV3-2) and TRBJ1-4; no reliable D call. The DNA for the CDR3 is TGTGCCAGCAGCCAAGGGGCGCGGGGTGAAAAACTGTTTTTT. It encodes CASSQGARGEKLFF.